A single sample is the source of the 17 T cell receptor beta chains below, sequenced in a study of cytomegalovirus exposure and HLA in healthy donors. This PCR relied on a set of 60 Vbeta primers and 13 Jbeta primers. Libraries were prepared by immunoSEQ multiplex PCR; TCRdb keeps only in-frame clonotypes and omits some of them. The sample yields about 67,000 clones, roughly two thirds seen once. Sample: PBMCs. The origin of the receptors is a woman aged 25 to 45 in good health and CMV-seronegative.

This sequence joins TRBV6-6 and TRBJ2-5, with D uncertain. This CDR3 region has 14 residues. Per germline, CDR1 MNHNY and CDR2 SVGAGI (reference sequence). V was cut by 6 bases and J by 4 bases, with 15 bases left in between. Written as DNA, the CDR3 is TGTGCCAGCAGCCCCCCTTTTAGCCCAGAGACCCAGTACTTC. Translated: CASSPPFSPETQYF.

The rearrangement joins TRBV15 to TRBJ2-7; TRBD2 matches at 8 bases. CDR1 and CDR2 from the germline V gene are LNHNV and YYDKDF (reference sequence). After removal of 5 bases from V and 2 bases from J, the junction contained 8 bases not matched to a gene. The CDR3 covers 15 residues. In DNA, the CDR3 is TGTGCCACCAGCCGGTCTCCCGGGGGGGCCTACGAGCAGTACTTC. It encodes CATSRSPGGAYEQYF.

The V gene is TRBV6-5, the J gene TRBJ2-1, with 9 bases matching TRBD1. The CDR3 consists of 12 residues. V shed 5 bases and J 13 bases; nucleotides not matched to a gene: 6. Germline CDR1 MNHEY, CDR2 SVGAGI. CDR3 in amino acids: CASSPPGQGQFF. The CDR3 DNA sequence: TGTGCCAGCAGTCCCCCGGGACAGGGCCAGTTCTTC.

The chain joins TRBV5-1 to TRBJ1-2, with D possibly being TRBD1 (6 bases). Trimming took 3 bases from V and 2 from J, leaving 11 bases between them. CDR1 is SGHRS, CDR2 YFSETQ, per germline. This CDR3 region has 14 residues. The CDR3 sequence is CASSSPGVNYGYTF. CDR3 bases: TGCGCCAGCAGCTCCCCAGGGGTCAACTATGGCTACACCTTC. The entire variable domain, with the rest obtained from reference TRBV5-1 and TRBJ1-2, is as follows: KAGVTQTPRYLIKTRGQQVTLSCSPISGHRSVSWYQQTPGQGLQFLFEYFSETQRNKGNFPGRFSGRQFSNSRSEMNVSTLELGDSALYLCASSSPGVNYGYTFGSGTRLTVV.

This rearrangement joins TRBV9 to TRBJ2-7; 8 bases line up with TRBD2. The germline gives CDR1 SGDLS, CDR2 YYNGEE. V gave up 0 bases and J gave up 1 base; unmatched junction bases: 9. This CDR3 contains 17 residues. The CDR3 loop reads CASSVGAIAGRSYEQYF. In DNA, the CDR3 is TGTGCCAGCAGCGTAGGGGCCATAGCGGGGCGATCCTACGAGCAGTACTTC.

The CDR3 DNA follows: TGTGCCAGCAGCTTAACAGGGGGCTTGGGTGAAAAACTGTTTTTT. This sequence encodes CASSLTGGLGEKLFF. The V gene is TRBV7-9, the J gene TRBJ1-4; 9 bases line up with TRBD1. The V gene's germline CDR1 is SEHNR and CDR2 FQNEAQ (reference sequence). CDR3 length equals 15 residues. J gave up 7 bases and V 2 bases, and 5 bases lay outside the gene matches.

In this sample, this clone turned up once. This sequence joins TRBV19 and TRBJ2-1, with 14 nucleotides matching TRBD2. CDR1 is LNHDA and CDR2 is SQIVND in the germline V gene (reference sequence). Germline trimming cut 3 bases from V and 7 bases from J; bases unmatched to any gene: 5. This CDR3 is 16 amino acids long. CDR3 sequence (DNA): TGTGCCAGTAGTATCCGACTAGCGGGGGGGCTGAATGAGCAGTTCTTC. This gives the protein CASSIRLAGGLNEQFF.

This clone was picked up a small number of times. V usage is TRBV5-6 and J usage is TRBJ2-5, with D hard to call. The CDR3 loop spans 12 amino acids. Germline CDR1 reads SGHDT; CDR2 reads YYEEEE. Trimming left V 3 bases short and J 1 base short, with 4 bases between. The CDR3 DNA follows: TGTGCCAGCAGCTACTCCCAAGAGACCCAGTACTTC. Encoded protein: CASSYSQETQYF.

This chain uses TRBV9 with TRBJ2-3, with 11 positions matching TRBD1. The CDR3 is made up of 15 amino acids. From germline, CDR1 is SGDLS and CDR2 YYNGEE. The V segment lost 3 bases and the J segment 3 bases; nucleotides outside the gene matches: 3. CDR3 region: CASSGTGGETDTQYF. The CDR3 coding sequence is TGTGCCAGCAGCGGGACAGGGGGCGAGACAGATACGCAGTATTTT.

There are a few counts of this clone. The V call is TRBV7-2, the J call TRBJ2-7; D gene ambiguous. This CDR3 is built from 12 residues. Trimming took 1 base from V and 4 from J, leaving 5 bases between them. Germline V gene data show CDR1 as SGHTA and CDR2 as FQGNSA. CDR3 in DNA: TGTGCCAGCAGCTTAGGTGCGTACGAGCAGTACTTC. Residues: CASSLGAYEQYF.

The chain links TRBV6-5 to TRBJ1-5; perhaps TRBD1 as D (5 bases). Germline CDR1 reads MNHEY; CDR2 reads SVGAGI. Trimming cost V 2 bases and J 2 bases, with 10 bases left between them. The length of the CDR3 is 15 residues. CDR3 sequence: CASSYRRDGNQPQHF. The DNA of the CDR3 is TGTGCCAGCAGTTACCGGCGGGACGGCAATCAGCCCCAGCATTTT.

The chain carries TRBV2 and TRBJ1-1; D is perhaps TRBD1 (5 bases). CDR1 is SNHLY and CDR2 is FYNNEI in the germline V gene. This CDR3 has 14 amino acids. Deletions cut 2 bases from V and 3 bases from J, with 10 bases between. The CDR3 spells CASSESRGYTEAFF. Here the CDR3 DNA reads TGTGCCAGCAGTGAATCTCGGGGGTACACTGAAGCTTTCTTT. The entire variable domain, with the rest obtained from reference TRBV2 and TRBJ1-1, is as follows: EPEVTQTPSHQVTQMGQEVILRCVPISNHLYFYWYRQILGQKVEFLVSFYNNEISEKSEIFDDQFSVERPDGSNFTLKIRSTKLEDSAMYFCASSESRGYTEAFFGQGTRLTVV.

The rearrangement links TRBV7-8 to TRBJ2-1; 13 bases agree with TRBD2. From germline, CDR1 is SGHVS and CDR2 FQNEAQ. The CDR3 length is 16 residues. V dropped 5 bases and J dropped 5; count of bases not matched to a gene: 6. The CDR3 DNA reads TGTGCCAGCAGCCAAAGACTAGCGGGGGGTCACAATGAGCAGTTCTTC. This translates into CASSQRLAGGHNEQFF.

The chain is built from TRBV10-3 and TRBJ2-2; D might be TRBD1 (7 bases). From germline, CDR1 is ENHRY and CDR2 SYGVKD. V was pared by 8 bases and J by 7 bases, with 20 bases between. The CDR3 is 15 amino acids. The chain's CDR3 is CAIGEDRKMNGELFF. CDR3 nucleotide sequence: TGTGCCATCGGGGAGGACAGGAAGATGAACGGGGAGCTGTTTTTT.

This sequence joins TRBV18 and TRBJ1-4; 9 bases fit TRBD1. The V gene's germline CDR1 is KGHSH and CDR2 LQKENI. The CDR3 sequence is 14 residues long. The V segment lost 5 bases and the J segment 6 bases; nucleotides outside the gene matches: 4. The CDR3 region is CASSAGQGDEKLFF. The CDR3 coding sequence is TGTGCCAGCTCAGCGGGACAGGGCGATGAAAAACTGTTTTTT.

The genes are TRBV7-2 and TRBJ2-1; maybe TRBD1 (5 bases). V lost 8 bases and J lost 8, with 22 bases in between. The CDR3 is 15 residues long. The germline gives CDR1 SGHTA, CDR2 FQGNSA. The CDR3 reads CASGASRNIPDEQFF. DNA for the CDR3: TGTGCCAGCGGGGCTTCTCGAAATATTCCCGATGAGCAGTTCTTC.

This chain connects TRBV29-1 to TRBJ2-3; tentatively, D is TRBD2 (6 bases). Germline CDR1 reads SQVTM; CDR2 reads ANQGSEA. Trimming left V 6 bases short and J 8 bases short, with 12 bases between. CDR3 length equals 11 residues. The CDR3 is CSVSSSATQYF. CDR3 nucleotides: TGCAGCGTATCCTCTAGCGCTACGCAGTATTTT.